These 10 T cell receptor beta chains originate from one sample sequenced in a study of shared clonotypes between healthy human individuals. Clones were sequenced by immunoSEQ multiplex PCR, and TCRdb holds only the in-frame ones, with some missing. Among 2 million to 2.5 million clones listed, 80% to 95% were seen once. The sample comprised naive CD4+ T cells from PBMCs. Subset here: CD45RA+ positively selected. These receptors originate from a young man in good health. Some clones in this sample may be carry-over from other donors' samples.

This sequence joins TRBV30 and TRBJ2-7; TRBD1 is a possible D gene (7 bases). V was trimmed by 1 base and J by 0 bases, leaving 10 bases between them. Germline values: CDR1 GTSNPN, CDR2 SVGIG (reference sequence). The CDR3 covers 14 residues. The CDR3 sequence: CAWSGRGASYEQYF. The CDR3 region has the DNA TGTGCCTGGAGTGGCAGGGGGGCCTCCTACGAGCAGTACTTC.

The V call is TRBV27, the J call TRBJ2-7; D unclear. This CDR3 spans 14 amino acids. V was cut by 1 base and J by 1 base, with 8 bases left in between. Germline CDR1 MNHEY, CDR2 SMNVEV (reference sequence). The CDR3 DNA is TGTGCCAGCAGTTTATTCACTCCGTCCTACGAGCAGTACTTC. As protein: CASSLFTPSYEQYF.

This clone appeared once. The genes are TRBV6-1 and TRBJ1-2; 7 bases agree with TRBD1. Germline CDR1 and CDR2: MNHNS and SASEGT. V lost 6 bases to trimming and J lost 1 base; unmatched junction nucleotides: 8. The CDR3 runs 15 residues. In DNA form, the CDR3 reads TGTGCCAGCAGCACGACAGGGCGGCTTAACTATGGCTACACCTTC. Protein product: CASSTTGRLNYGYTF.

The CDR3 spells CASTTITGGSGYTF. CDR3 DNA: TGCGCCAGTACTACGATCACAGGGGGCTCTGGCTACACCTTC. This chain uses TRBV5-1 with TRBJ1-2; TRBD1 aligns across 9 bases. CDR3 size: 14 residues. Per germline, CDR1 SGHRS and CDR2 YFSETQ. After removal of 8 bases from V and 7 bases from J, the junction contained 12 bases not matched to a gene.

This rearrangement joins TRBV4-3 to TRBJ1-1; D remains unclear. V gave up 2 bases and J gave up 4 bases, with 11 bases separating them. The CDR3 is 14 amino acids. The germline V gene encodes CDR1 LGHNA and CDR2 YSLEER. CDR3 loop: CASSQSPESTEAFF. CDR3 nucleotides: TGCGCCAGCAGCCAATCCCCAGAGAGCACTGAAGCTTTCTTT.

CDR3 DNA: TGTGCCAGCAGTCCAGGTGGGGGGACTAATGAAAAACTGTTTTTT. This translates into CASSPGGGTNEKLFF. This rearrangement joins TRBV7-2 to TRBJ1-4, with D possibly matching TRBD1 (5 bases). V lost 6 bases, J lost 2 bases, and 13 bases lay in between. Looked up from germline, CDR1 is SGHTA and CDR2 is FQGNSA. The CDR3 loop spans 15 amino acids.

This clone was found once. The rearrangement joins TRBV15 to TRBJ2-5; possibly TRBD1 for D (6 bases). V shed 7 bases and J shed 4 bases, with 16 bases lying between them. There are 14 residues in the CDR3. From germline, CDR1 is LNHNV and CDR2 YYDKDF (reference sequence). The CDR3 DNA reads as TGTGCCACCATATCCCCAGGGGCCGGAGAGACCCAGTACTTC. Translated: CATISPGAGETQYF.

The DNA for the CDR3 is TGTGCCAGCAGCATGGACAGGAGGAACACTGAAGCTTTCTTT. It encodes CASSMDRRNTEAFF. The gene calls are TRBV7-9 and TRBJ1-1; 7 bases fit TRBD1. The CDR3 totals 14 residues. J was trimmed by 1 base and V by 5 bases; bases with no gene match: 4. Germline-derived CDR1 and CDR2 are SEHNR and FQNEAQ (reference sequence).

This chain uses TRBV5-8 with TRBJ1-5; the D is unclear. The CDR3 length is 13 residues. The germline gives CDR1 SGHTS, CDR2 YDEGEE. V was clipped by 4 bases and J by 5 bases, with 10 bases between them. Here the CDR3 reads CASSLGFYQPQHF. In DNA, the CDR3 is TGTGCCAGCAGCCTGGGATTCTATCAGCCCCAGCATTTT.

There are a few counts of this clone. The chain uses TRBV7-9 and TRBJ2-2; no clear D. The CDR3 length is 14 residues. Germline CDR1 reads SEHNR; CDR2 reads FQNEAQ (reference sequence). Trimming shortened V by 0 bases and J by 7 bases, and 9 bases separated the two germline ends. This CDR3 reads CASSLALLNGELFF. The CDR3 DNA follows: TGTGCCAGCAGCTTAGCGCTCCTGAACGGGGAGCTGTTTTTT.